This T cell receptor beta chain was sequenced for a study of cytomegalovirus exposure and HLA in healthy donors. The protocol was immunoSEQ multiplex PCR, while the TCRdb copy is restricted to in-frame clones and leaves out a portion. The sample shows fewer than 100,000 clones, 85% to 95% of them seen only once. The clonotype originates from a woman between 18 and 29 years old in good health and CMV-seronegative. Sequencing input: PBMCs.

CDR3 loop: CASEEVGGSYNEQFF. The DNA for the CDR3 is TGTGCCAGCGAAGAGGTAGGGGGCTCCTACAATGAGCAGTTCTTC. The rearrangement links TRBV19 to TRBJ2-1, with D possibly matching TRBD1 (6 bases). The CDR3 has 15 amino acids. Trimming pared 9 bases from V and 0 bases from J, leaving 15 bases between. The germline gives CDR1 LNHDA, CDR2 SQIVND (reference sequence).